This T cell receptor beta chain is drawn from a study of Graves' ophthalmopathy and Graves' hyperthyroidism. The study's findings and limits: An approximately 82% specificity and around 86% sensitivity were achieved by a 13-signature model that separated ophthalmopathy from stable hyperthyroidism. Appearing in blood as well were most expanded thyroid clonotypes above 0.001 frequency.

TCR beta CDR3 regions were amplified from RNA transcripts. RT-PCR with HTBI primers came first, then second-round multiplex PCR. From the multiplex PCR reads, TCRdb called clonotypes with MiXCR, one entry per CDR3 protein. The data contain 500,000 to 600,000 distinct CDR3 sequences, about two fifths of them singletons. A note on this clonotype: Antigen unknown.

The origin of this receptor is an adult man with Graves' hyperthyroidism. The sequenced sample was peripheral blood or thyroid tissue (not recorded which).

This CDR3 reads CASGLLAGDVETQYF. DNA for the CDR3: TGTGCTAGTGGTTTGCTAGCGGGAGACGTAGAGACCCAGTACTTC. V and J are TRBV12-5 and TRBJ2-5; TRBD2 agrees at 10 bases. Per germline, CDR1 LGHNT and CDR2 FRNRAP. The trim removed 2 bases at V and 4 bases at J, leaving 4 bases unmatched. This CDR3 has 15 residues.